The 30 T cell receptor beta chains given below trace back to one sample, sequenced in a study of T cells in Graves' hyperthyroidism and ophthalmopathy (dated by TCRdb to about 2019). The library relied on multiplex PCR. The sample was run on an Illumina HiSeq 2000. The TCR beta CDR3 regions were amplified from the RNA transcripts. The first round of RT-PCR for the TCR CDR3 was performed with the HTBI primer set and the Qiagen OneStep RT-PCR kit. The public reads were reprocessed in TCRdb via fastp at Q25 and MiXCR, keeping in-frame beta chains. Every entry covers one CDR3 protein and lists the most common genes and DNA from its rows. The sample table shows 360,000 or so distinct CDR3 sequences, and approximately 16% are seen once. The biggest ten clones account for roughly 19% of the sample. Source material: blood. These TCRs come from a woman aged 55-69 years with Graves' ophthalmopathy.

This clonotype was picked up a small number of times. V is TRBV28 and J is TRBJ1-2; D gene uncertain. V was trimmed by 6 bases and J by 8 bases, leaving 25 bases between them. This CDR3 has 16 amino acids. Germline V lookup: CDR1 MDHEN, CDR2 SYDVKM. DNA for the CDR3: TGTGCCAGCAGCCACCCCCCCCGGAGGAACTTCTGGGGCTACACCTTC. Its protein product is CASSHPPRRNFWGYTF.

This clonotype was counted only a few times. This chain connects TRBV7-9 to TRBJ2-1; a weak D match, TRBD2 (6 bases). Looked up from germline, CDR1 is SEHNR and CDR2 is FQNEAQ (reference sequence). Trimming left V 4 bases short and J 7 bases short, with 17 bases between. The CDR3 contains 15 residues. CDR3 loop: CASSSWGRPLNEQFF. The DNA for the CDR3 is TGTGCCAGCAGCTCCTGGGGGAGGCCCTTGAATGAGCAGTTCTTC. The full variable domain, its missing parts supplied by reference TRBV7-9 and TRBJ2-1, is DTGVSQNPRHKITKRGQNVTFRCDPISEHNRLYWYRQTLGQGPEFLTYFQNEAQLEKSRLLSDRFSAERPKGSFSTLEIQRTEQGDSAMYLCASSSWGRPLNEQFFGPGTRLTVL.

This clonotype was observed many times. The rearrangement joins TRBV28 to TRBJ1-6; TRBD1 aligns across 8 bases. This CDR3 spans 15 amino acids. Germline assignment: CDR1 MDHEN and CDR2 SYDVKM. V gave up 4 bases and J gave up 6 bases; unmatched junction bases: 5. CDR3 amino acids: CASSSPDRVNSPLHF. Here the CDR3 DNA reads TGTGCCAGCAGTTCTCCGGACAGGGTTAATTCACCCCTCCACTTT. Full variable domain (outside the CDR3, taken from reference TRBV28 and TRBJ1-6): DVKVTQSSRYLVKRTGEKVFLECVQDMDHENMFWYRQDPGLGLRLIYFSYDVKMKEKGDIPEGYSVSREKKERFSLILESASTNQTSMYLCASSSPDRVNSPLHFGNGTRLTVT.

This clonotype was observed many times. This chain uses TRBV28 with TRBJ2-3, with a possible D match to TRBD2 (5 bases). The ends were cut back, 5 bases at V and 6 bases at J, with 15 bases in the middle. This CDR3 comprises 14 residues. Germline V gives CDR1 MDHEN, CDR2 SYDVKM. CDR3 sequence (DNA): TGTGCCAGCAGTGAGGGTTCAGTAGGGGATACGCAGTATTTT. This gives the protein CASSEGSVGDTQYF. The full variable domain, rest sourced from reference TRBV28 and TRBJ2-3, is DVKVTQSSRYLVKRTGEKVFLECVQDMDHENMFWYRQDPGLGLRLIYFSYDVKMKEKGDIPEGYSVSREKKERFSLILESASTNQTSMYLCASSEGSVGDTQYFGPGTRLTVL.

This clonotype was observed many times. The chain recombines TRBV5-1 with TRBJ2-2, with 7 bases fitting TRBD1. CDR1 and CDR2 (germline): SGHRS, YFSETQ. The CDR3 is made up of 16 amino acids. Trimming cost V 1 base and J 0 bases; bases outside gene matches: 3. CDR3 protein: CASSLLGTANTGELFF. The CDR3 region has the DNA TGCGCCAGCAGCTTGTTGGGGACAGCGAACACCGGGGAGCTGTTTTTT.

The table lists this clonotype with many counts. This chain uses TRBV7-9 with TRBJ2-1; D remains ambiguous. V lost 1 base to trimming and J lost 6 bases, with 19 bases between them. There are 17 residues in the CDR3. Germline assignment: CDR1 SEHNR and CDR2 FQNEAQ (reference sequence). This chain's CDR3 is CASSLGVGQALFNEQFF. The CDR3 region has the DNA TGTGCCAGCAGCTTAGGAGTAGGGCAGGCCCTATTCAATGAGCAGTTCTTC. Supplemented by reference TRBV7-9 and TRBJ2-1, the full variable domain reads DTGVSQNPRHKITKRGQNVTFRCDPISEHNRLYWYRQTLGQGPEFLTYFQNEAQLEKSRLLSDRFSAERPKGSFSTLEIQRTEQGDSAMYLCASSLGVGQALFNEQFFGPGTRLTVL.

This clonotype was recorded many times. V is TRBV2 and J is TRBJ2-3; 10 positions match TRBD2. This CDR3 has 14 amino acids. The V and J ends lost 7 bases and 1 base, in that order; junction bases with no gene match: 2. Looked up from germline, CDR1 is SNHLY and CDR2 is FYNNEI. CDR3 loop: CASTLAGGTDTQYF. DNA of the CDR3: TGTGCCAGCACCCTAGCGGGAGGCACAGATACGCAGTATTTT. Complete variable domain (other parts from reference TRBV2 and TRBJ2-3): EPEVTQTPSHQVTQMGQEVILRCVPISNHLYFYWYRQILGQKVEFLVSFYNNEISEKSEIFDDQFSVERPDGSNFTLKIRSTKLEDSAMYFCASTLAGGTDTQYFGPGTRLTVL.

This clonotype was detected many times. The V gene is TRBV27, the J gene TRBJ1-6; tentative D call: TRBD1 (5 bases). V lost 8 bases to trimming and J lost 0 bases, with 11 bases between them. Germline values: CDR1 MNHEY, CDR2 SMNVEV (reference sequence). This CDR3 is 15 amino acids long. The CDR3 is CASRDASSYNSPLHF. CDR3 nucleotides: TGTGCCAGCCGGGACGCGAGCTCCTATAATTCACCCCTCCACTTT.

This clonotype was detected many times. This chain links TRBV18 with TRBJ2-3; D perhaps matches TRBD2 (6 bases). The length of the CDR3 is 13 residues. The germline gives CDR1 KGHSH, CDR2 LQKENI. Trimming cost V 3 bases and J 6 bases, with 10 bases left between them. In DNA, the CDR3 is TGTGCCAGCTCACCTCGACTAGAGGATACGCAGTATTTT. This codes for CASSPRLEDTQYF. The variable domain in full, completed from reference TRBV18 and TRBJ2-3, reads NAGVMQNPRHLVRRRGQEARLRCSPMKGHSHVYWYRQLPEEGLKFMVYLQKENIIDESGMPKERFSAEFPKEGPSILRIQQVVRGDSAAYFCASSPRLEDTQYFGPGTRLTVL.

The sample holds many counts of this clonotype. This chain links TRBV9 with TRBJ2-3; 10 positions agree with TRBD2. The CDR3 runs to 16 residues. Germline CDR1 reads SGDLS; CDR2 reads YYNGEE. The J segment lost 7 bases and the V segment lost 2 bases, leaving 10 bases of the junction unmatched. CDR3 sequence reads: CASSVGLAATGNTQYF. The CDR3 coding sequence is TGTGCCAGCAGCGTCGGACTAGCGGCGACCGGAAATACGCAGTATTTT.

The table lists this clonotype with many counts. The chain has TRBV15 and TRBJ1-1, with TRBD1 as a possible D gene (6 bases). CDR1 LNHNV and CDR2 YYDKDF come from the germline V gene (reference sequence). The germline V and J ends were trimmed by 1 base and 6 bases, with 9 bases remaining between them. The CDR3 totals 13 residues. CDR3 in amino acids: CATSRGGLSEAFF. DNA for the CDR3: TGTGCCACCAGCAGAGGGGGGCTGTCTGAAGCTTTCTTT.

This clonotype has at least ten counts. The chain uses TRBV20-1 and TRBJ2-1; maybe TRBD2 (6 bases). Per the germline V gene, CDR1 is DFQATT and CDR2 is SNEGSKA (reference sequence). V lost 8 bases to trimming and J lost 10 bases, with 12 bases between them. There are 10 residues in the CDR3. The CDR3 region has the DNA TGCAGTCCCGGGGACTTCGAGCAGTTCTTC. It codes for CSPGDFEQFF.

This chain connects TRBV7-9 to TRBJ2-5; TRBD2 aligns across 8 bases. Germline values: CDR1 SEHNR, CDR2 FQNEAQ (reference sequence). Trimming removed 1 base from V and 2 bases from J; junction bases left unmatched: 15. This CDR3 spans 19 amino acids. CDR3 sequence (DNA): TGTGCCAGCAGCTTAGTAGGAGCCACGGGAGGGCCGCTACAAGAGACCCAGTACTTC. Its protein is CASSLVGATGGPLQETQYF.

This clonotype was seen many times. The chain combines TRBV2 with TRBJ2-1; 9 nucleotides line up with TRBD2. CDR1 SNHLY and CDR2 FYNNEI come from the germline V gene. This CDR3 spans 18 amino acids. V was clipped by 0 bases and J by 7 bases; unmatched bases: 13. CDR3 in amino acids: CASSEALRLAGSQNEQFF. In DNA form, the CDR3 reads TGTGCCAGCAGTGAAGCGCTTCGGCTAGCGGGAAGTCAGAATGAGCAGTTCTTC. The variable domain in full, completed from reference TRBV2 and TRBJ2-1, reads EPEVTQTPSHQVTQMGQEVILRCVPISNHLYFYWYRQILGQKVEFLVSFYNNEISEKSEIFDDQFSVERPDGSNFTLKIRSTKLEDSAMYFCASSEALRLAGSQNEQFFGPGTRLTVL.

Only a few counts were recorded for this clonotype. The V gene is TRBV28, the J gene TRBJ1-1; D gene unclear. The V end was cut by 3 bases, the J end by 7 bases, with 15 bases between. The germline V gene has CDR1 MDHEN and CDR2 SYDVKM. This CDR3 spans 14 amino acids. The CDR3 loop is CASSFYSGIYEAFF. The CDR3 DNA follows: TGTGCCAGCAGTTTCTATTCGGGTATTTATGAAGCTTTCTTT.

This clonotype came up many times. The chain couples TRBV20-1 to TRBJ1-5; D is uncertain. The CDR3 spans 14 residues. CDR1 is DFQATT and CDR2 is SNEGSKA in the germline V gene (reference sequence). Trimming shortened V by 0 bases and J by 2 bases, and 8 bases separated the two germline ends. CDR3 protein: CSAREGAGNQPQHF. The CDR3 region has the DNA TGCAGTGCTAGAGAAGGAGCGGGCAATCAGCCCCAGCATTTT.

This clonotype was found many times. The chain joins TRBV20-1 to TRBJ2-3; TRBD1 matches at 7 bases. J lost 1 base, V lost 0 bases, and 7 bases had no gene match. Germline lookup yields CDR1 DFQATT and CDR2 SNEGSKA (reference sequence). CDR3 size: 16 residues. CDR3 loop: CSARDLNRGRTDTQYF. In DNA, the CDR3 is TGCAGTGCTAGAGATCTGAACAGGGGCCGCACAGATACGCAGTATTTT.

This clonotype has just a few counts. This chain uses TRBV7-3 with TRBJ1-1; D call uncertain. This CDR3 has 14 residues. The V and J ends lost 5 bases and 2 bases respectively, with 12 bases between them. From germline, CDR1 is SGHTA and CDR2 FQGTGA. The CDR3 loop reads CASSTGGLNTEAFF. The CDR3 DNA is TGTGCCAGCAGCACGGGAGGGTTAAACACTGAAGCTTTCTTT.

This clonotype was recorded at least ten times. V gene TRBV5-1 combines with J gene TRBJ1-2, with TRBD1 identical over 8 bases. CDR1 and CDR2 (germline): SGHRS, YFSETQ. V gave up 0 bases and J gave up 0 bases; unmatched junction bases: 7. This CDR3 has 17 residues. Here the CDR3 reads CASSLVGGTGPNYGYTF. Here the CDR3 DNA reads TGCGCCAGCAGCTTGGTAGGGGGGACAGGACCTAACTATGGCTACACCTTC.

A few counts support this clonotype. The chain couples TRBV10-2 to TRBJ2-6; tentative D call: TRBD2 (7 bases). V lost 1 base and J lost 2, with 12 bases in between. The length of the CDR3 is 17 residues. Germline V gives CDR1 WSHSY, CDR2 SAAADI. This CDR3 reads CASSEWGGGAGANVLTF. CDR3 nucleotide sequence: TGCGCCAGCAGTGAGTGGGGAGGGGGGGCTGGGGCCAACGTCCTGACTTTC.

This clonotype was counted a few times. A read error may be the cause here, since a much bigger clone is one base away. This rearrangement joins TRBV20-1 to TRBJ1-2; 11 nucleotides match TRBD1. Germline V gene lookup returns CDR1 DFQATT and CDR2 SNEGSKA (reference sequence). This CDR3 comprises 14 residues. The CDR3 nucleotides read TGCAGTGCTAGAGGGACAGGGGGCAACTATCGCTACACCTTC. Translated, it gives CSARGTGGNYRYTF.

With respect to this clonotype: One junction end disagrees with the germline gene, perhaps due to a read error. The chain joins TRBV5-1 to TRBJ1-6; 7 nucleotides align to TRBD1. Germline V gene sequence: CDR1 SGHRS, CDR2 YFSETQ. This CDR3 has 15 residues. DNA for the CDR3: TGTGCCAGCAGCCCGGGACAGTTGGATAATTCACCCCTCCACTTT. As protein: CASSPGQLDNSPLHF.

In this sample, this clonotype turned up many times. The J gene is TRBJ2-2, the V gene TRBV5-5; D uncertain. The CDR3 length is 14 residues. Germline CDR1 SGHKS, CDR2 YYEKEE (reference sequence). V gave up 2 bases and J gave up 2 bases, with 7 bases separating them. CDR3 sequence (DNA): TGTGCCAGCAGCTTCGGCTATAACACCGGGGAGCTGTTTTTT. Encoded protein: CASSFGYNTGELFF.

The chain recombines TRBV28 with TRBJ1-1; D gene uncertain. The V end was cut by 2 bases, the J end by 4 bases, with 8 bases between. The CDR3 sequence is 13 residues long. Germline-derived CDR1 and CDR2 are MDHEN and SYDVKM. CDR3 DNA sequence: TGTGCCAGCAGTTTACCCGCGAGCACTGAAGCTTTCTTT. This translates into CASSLPASTEAFF.

This rearrangement joins TRBV7-2 to TRBJ2-5; D tentatively fits TRBD1 or TRBD2 (5 bases each). V lost 5 bases, J lost 8 bases, and 12 bases lay in between. This CDR3 is built from 12 residues. Germline values: CDR1 SGHTA, CDR2 FQGNSA. CDR3 sequence reads: CASSPEGPTQYF. Here the CDR3 DNA reads TGTGCCAGCAGCCCAGAGGGGCCCACCCAGTACTTC.

This clonotype was found many times. DNA for the CDR3: TGTGCCAGCAGTGAGGAAAGCGGGAGGGGAGAGACCCAGTACTTC. Its protein is CASSEESGRGETQYF. The chain joins TRBV2 to TRBJ2-5; 10 nucleotides align to TRBD2. The CDR3 contains 15 residues. Trimming at V came to 3 bases and at J to 4 bases, leaving 5 bases not matched to a gene. The germline gives CDR1 SNHLY, CDR2 FYNNEI.

CDR3 region: CASSLGPVAGGPSNEQFF. In DNA, the CDR3 is TGTGCCAGCAGCTTAGGACCCGTAGCGGGAGGGCCTTCCAATGAGCAGTTCTTC. V gene TRBV7-9 combines with J gene TRBJ2-1; 11 bases are shared with TRBD2. From germline, CDR1 is SEHNR and CDR2 FQNEAQ (reference sequence). The V and J ends lost 1 base and 6 bases, in that order; junction bases with no gene match: 11. This CDR3 is built from 18 residues.

This clonotype has only a few counts. J is TRBJ2-1 and V is TRBV25-1; tentative D call: TRBD1 (6 bases). The CDR3 has 15 amino acids. V was clipped by 1 base and J by 8 bases, with 15 bases between them. Looked up from germline, CDR1 is MGHDK and CDR2 is SYGVNS. DNA for the CDR3: TGTGCCAGCAGTGAATTTGGGCAGGGGATCTATGAGCAGTTCTTC. Translated, it gives CASSEFGQGIYEQFF. Full variable domain (outside the CDR3, taken from reference TRBV25-1 and TRBJ2-1): EADIYQTPRYLVIGTGKKITLECSQTMGHDKMYWYQQDPGMELHLIHYSYGVNSTEKGDLSSESTVSRIRTEHFPLTLESARPSHTSQYLCASSEFGQGIYEQFFGPGTRLTVL.

This clonotype was observed a handful of times. The chain combines TRBV9 with TRBJ2-7; 7 bases match TRBD2. This CDR3 region has 13 residues. The V segment lost 2 bases and the J segment 7 bases; nucleotides outside the gene matches: 6. CDR1 is SGDLS, CDR2 YYNGEE, per germline. CDR3 bases: TGTGCCAGCAGCGTCGGTGGGAGGGAGGAGCAGTACTTC. Translation gives CASSVGGREEQYF. The variable domain in full, with the rest retrieved from reference TRBV9 and TRBJ2-7, is DSGVTQTPKHLITATGQRVTLRCSPRSGDLSVYWYQQSLDQGLQFLIQYYNGEERAKGNILERFSAQQFPDLHSELNLSSLELGDSALYFCASSVGGREEQYFGPGTRLTVT.

This CDR3 is CASSVPSGQGRTDTQYF. CDR3 DNA: TGTGCCAGCAGCGTACCCTCTGGACAGGGAAGGACAGATACGCAGTATTTT. The chain combines TRBV9 with TRBJ2-3; 8 bases are a match to TRBD1. With V trimmed by 1 base and J by 3 bases, 10 bases remained unmatched. The CDR3 contains 17 residues. The germline V gene encodes CDR1 SGDLS and CDR2 YYNGEE.